This TCR beta chain comes out of a study of shared clonotypes between healthy human individuals. Study-wide points: Non-shared clonotypes showed lower generation probabilities than clonotypes common to all four donors.

Trimming pared 1 base from V and 4 bases from J, leaving 13 bases between. The CDR3 has 14 residues. Per germline, CDR1 GTSNPN and CDR2 SVGIG (reference sequence). In regard to this clone: Its antigen is still unknown.

Donors comprised only Caucasian adults living in Nashville, Tennessee. Sequencing used immunoSEQ multiplex PCR; TCRdb keeps in-frame clones, though not all of them. The sample gives about 1 million clones, more than 65% of which show up once; 1.5% is in the top ten. The clonotype was recovered from a young man in good health. V and J are TRBV30 and TRBJ1-2, with D unclear. Specimen: memory CD4+ T cells sorted from blood. Noted subset: CD45RA-negative fraction. As DNA, the CDR3 is TGTGCCTGGAGTGGTAACCCCGTGGGCTATGGCTACACCTTC. Protein sequence: CAWSGNPVGYGYTF.